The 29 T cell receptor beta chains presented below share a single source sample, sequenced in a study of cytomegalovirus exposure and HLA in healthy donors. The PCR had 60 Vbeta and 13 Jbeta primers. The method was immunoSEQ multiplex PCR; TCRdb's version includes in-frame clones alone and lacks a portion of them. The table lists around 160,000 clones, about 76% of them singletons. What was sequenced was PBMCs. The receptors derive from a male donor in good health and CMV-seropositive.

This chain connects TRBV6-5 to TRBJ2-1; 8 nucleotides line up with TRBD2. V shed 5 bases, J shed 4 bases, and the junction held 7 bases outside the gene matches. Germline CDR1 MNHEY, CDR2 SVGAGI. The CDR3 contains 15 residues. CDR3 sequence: CASSVGRGGYNEQFF. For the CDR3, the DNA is TGTGCCAGCAGTGTCGGACGGGGGGGATACAATGAGCAGTTCTTC.

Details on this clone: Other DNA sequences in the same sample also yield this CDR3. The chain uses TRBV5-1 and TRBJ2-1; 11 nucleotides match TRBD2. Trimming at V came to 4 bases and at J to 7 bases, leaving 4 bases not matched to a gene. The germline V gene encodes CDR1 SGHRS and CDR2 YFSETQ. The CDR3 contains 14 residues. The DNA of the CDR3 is TGCGCCAGCAGCCGTAGCGGGGGGGGGAATGAGCAGTTCTTC. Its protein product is CASSRSGGGNEQFF. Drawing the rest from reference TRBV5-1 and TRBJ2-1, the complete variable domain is KAGVTQTPRYLIKTRGQQVTLSCSPISGHRSVSWYQQTPGQGLQFLFEYFSETQRNKGNFPGRFSGRQFSNSRSEMNVSTLELGDSALYLCASSRSGGGNEQFFGPGTRLTVL.

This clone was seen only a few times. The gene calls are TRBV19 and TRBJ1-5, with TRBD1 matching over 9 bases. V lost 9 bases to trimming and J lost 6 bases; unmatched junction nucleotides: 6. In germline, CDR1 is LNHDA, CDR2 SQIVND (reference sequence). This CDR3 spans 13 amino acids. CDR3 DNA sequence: TGTGCCAGATTACAGGGGGCATCTCAGCCCCAGCATTTT. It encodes CARLQGASQPQHF.

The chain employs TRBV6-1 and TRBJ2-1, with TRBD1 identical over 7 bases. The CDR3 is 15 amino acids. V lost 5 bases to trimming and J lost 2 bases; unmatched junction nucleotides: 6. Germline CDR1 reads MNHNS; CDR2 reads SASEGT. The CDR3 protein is CASSPDREAYNEQFF. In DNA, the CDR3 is TGTGCCAGCAGTCCCGACAGGGAAGCCTACAATGAGCAGTTCTTC.

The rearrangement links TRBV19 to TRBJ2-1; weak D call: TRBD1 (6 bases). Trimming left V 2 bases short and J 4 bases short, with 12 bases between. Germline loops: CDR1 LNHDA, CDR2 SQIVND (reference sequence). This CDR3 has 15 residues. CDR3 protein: CASSISGTLYNEQFF. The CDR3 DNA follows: TGTGCCAGTAGTATATCCGGGACACTGTACAATGAGCAGTTCTTC.

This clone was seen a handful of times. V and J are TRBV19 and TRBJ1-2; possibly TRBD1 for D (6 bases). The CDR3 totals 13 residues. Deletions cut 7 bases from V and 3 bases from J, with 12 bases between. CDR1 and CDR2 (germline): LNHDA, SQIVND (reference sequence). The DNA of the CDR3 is TGTGCCAGTAATACTCAGGGGTACTATGGCTACACCTTC. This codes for CASNTQGYYGYTF.

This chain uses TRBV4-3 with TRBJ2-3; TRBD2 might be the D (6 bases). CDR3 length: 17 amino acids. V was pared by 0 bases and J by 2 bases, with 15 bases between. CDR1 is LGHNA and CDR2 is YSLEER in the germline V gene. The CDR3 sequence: CASSQDRGTGVTDTQYF. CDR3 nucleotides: TGCGCCAGCAGCCAAGATCGGGGGACCGGGGTCACAGATACGCAGTATTTT.

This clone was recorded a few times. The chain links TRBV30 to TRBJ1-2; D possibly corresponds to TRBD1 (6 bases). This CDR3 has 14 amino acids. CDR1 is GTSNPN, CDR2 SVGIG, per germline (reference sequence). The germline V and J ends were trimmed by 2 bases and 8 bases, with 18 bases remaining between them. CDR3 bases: TGTGCCTGGAGTCTCTCGCGTGGGGGGGGCGGCTACACCTTC. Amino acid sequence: CAWSLSRGGGGYTF.

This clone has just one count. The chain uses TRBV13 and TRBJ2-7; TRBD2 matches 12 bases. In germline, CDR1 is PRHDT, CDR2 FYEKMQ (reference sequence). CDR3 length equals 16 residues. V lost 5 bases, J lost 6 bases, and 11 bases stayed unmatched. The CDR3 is CASSVRASGGGSEQYF. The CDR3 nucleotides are TGTGCCAGCAGCGTCCGGGCTAGCGGGGGGGGAAGCGAGCAGTACTTC.

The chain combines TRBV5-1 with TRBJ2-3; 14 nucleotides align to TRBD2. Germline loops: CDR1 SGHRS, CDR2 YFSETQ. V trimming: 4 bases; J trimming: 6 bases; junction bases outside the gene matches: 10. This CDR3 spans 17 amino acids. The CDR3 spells CASSLGLAGESRDTQYF. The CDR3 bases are TGCGCCAGCAGCCTGGGACTAGCGGGGGAAAGCAGGGATACGCAGTATTTT.

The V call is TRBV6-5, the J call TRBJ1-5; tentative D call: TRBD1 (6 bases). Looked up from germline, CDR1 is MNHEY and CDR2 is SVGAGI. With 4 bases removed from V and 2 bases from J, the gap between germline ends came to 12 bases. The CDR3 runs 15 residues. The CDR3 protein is CASSLTQGGNQPQHF. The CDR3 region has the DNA TGTGCCAGCAGTTTAACACAGGGTGGCAATCAGCCCCAGCATTTT.

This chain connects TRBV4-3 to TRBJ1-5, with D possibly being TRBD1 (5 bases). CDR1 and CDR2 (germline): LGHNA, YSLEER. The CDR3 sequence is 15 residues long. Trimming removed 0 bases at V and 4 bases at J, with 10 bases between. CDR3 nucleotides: TGCGCCAGCAGCCAAGATCGGACATTTAATCAGCCCCAGCATTTT. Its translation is CASSQDRTFNQPQHF.

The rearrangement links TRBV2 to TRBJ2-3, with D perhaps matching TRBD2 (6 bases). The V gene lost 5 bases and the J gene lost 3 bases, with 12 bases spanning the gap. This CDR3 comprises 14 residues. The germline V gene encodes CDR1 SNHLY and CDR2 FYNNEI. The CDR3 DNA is TGTGCCAGCAGTACCACCGGGGGAACAGATACGCAGTATTTT. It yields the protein CASSTTGGTDTQYF.

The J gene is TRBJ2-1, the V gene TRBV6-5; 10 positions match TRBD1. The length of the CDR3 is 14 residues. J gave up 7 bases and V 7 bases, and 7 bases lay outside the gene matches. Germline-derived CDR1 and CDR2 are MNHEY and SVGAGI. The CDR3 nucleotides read TGTGCCAGCAACATCGACAGGGGGCAGAATGAGCAGTTCTTC. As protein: CASNIDRGQNEQFF.

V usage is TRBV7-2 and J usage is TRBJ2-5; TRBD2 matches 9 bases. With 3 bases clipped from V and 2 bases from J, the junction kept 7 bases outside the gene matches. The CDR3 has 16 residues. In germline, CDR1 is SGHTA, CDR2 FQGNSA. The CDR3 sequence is CASSFGGGGVQETQYF. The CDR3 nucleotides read TGTGCCAGCAGCTTCGGGGGCGGGGGGGTGCAAGAGACCCAGTACTTC.

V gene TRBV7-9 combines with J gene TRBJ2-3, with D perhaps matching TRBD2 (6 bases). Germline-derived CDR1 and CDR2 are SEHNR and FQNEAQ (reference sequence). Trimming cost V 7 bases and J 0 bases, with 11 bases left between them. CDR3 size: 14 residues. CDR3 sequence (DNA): TGTGCCAGCACCAACCGGGGGAGCACAGATACGCAGTATTTT. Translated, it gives CASTNRGSTDTQYF.

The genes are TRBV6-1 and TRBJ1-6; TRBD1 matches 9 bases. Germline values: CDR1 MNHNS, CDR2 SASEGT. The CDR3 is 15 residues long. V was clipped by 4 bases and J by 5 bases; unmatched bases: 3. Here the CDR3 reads CASSVNRGHNSPLHF. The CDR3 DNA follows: TGTGCCAGCAGTGTAAACAGGGGGCATAATTCACCCCTCCACTTT.

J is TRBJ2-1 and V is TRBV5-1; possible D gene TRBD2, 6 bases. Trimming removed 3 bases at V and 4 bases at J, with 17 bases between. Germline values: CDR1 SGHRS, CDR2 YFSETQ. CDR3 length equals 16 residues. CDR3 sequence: CASSSTFWGDYNEQFF. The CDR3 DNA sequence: TGCGCCAGCAGCTCAACCTTTTGGGGGGATTACAATGAGCAGTTCTTC.

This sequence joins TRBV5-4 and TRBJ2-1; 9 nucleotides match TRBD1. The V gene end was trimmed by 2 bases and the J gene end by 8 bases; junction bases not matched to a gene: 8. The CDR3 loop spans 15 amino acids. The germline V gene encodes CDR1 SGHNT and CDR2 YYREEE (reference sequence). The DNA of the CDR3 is TGTGCCAGCAGCTTTTTTAGACAGGGGGACGATGAGCAGTTCTTC. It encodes CASSFFRQGDDEQFF.

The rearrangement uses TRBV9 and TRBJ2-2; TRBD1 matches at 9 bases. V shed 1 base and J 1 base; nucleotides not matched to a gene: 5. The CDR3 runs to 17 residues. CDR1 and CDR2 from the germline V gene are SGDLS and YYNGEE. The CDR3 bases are TGTGCCAGCAGCGTAAGGACAGGGGTCCAGAACACCGGGGAGCTGTTTTTT. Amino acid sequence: CASSVRTGVQNTGELFF.

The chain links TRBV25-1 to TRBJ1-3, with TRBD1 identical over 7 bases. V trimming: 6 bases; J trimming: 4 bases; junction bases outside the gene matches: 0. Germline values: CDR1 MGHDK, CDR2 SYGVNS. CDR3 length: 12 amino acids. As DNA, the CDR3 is TGTGCCAGCAGAGGGGGCGGAAACACCATATATTTT. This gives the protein CASRGGGNTIYF.

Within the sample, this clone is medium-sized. DNA of the CDR3: TGTGCCAGCAGTTACCAGGGTGTTGCTGAAGCTTTCTTT. It translates to CASSYQGVAEAFF. This rearrangement joins TRBV6-5 to TRBJ1-1; a possible D gene is TRBD1 (5 bases). The germline V and J ends were trimmed by 2 bases and 6 bases, with 10 bases remaining between them. In germline, CDR1 is MNHEY, CDR2 SVGAGI. CDR3 size: 13 residues.

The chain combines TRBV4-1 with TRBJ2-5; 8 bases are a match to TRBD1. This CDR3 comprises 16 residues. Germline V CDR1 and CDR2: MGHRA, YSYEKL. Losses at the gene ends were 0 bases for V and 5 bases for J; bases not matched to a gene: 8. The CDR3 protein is CASSQDPQGASETQYF. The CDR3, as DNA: TGCGCCAGCAGCCAAGATCCTCAGGGGGCTTCGGAGACCCAGTACTTC.

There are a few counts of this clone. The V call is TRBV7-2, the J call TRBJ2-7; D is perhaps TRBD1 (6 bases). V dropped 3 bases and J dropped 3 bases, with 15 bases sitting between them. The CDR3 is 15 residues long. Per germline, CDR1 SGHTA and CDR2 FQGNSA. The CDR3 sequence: CASSLGGGYLYEQYF. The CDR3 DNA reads TGTGCCAGCAGCTTGGGTGGGGGCTACCTCTACGAGCAGTACTTC. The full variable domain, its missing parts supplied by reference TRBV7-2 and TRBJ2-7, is GAGVSQSPSNKVTEKGKDVELRCDPISGHTALYWYRQSLGQGLEFLIYFQGNSAPDKSGLPSDRFSAERTGGSVSTLTIQRTQQEDSAVYLCASSLGGGYLYEQYFGPGTRLTVT.

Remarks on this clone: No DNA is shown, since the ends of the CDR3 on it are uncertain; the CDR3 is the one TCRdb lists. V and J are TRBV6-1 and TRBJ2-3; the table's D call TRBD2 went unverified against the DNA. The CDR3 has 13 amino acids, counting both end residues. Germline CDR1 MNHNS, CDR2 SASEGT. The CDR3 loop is CASSEWGEGNVYF.

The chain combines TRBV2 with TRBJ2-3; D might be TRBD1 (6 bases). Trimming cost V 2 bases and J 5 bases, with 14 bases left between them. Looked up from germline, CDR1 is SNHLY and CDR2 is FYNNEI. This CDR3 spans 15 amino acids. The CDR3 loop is CASSERQGPRDTQYF. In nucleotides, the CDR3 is TGTGCCAGCAGTGAAAGGCAGGGGCCGCGAGATACGCAGTATTTT.

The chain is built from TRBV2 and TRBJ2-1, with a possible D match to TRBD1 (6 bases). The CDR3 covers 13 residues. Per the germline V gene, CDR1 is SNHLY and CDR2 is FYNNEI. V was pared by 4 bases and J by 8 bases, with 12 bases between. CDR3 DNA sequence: TGTGCCAGCAGTGCACAGGGTTGGGATGAGCAGTTCTTC. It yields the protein CASSAQGWDEQFF.

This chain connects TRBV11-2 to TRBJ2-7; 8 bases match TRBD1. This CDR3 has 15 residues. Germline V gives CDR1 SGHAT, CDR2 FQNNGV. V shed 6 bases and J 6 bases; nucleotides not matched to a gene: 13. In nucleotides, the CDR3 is TGTGCCAGCAGTCTTACTGGCAGGGGGCATAGCGAGCAGTACTTC. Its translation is CASSLTGRGHSEQYF.

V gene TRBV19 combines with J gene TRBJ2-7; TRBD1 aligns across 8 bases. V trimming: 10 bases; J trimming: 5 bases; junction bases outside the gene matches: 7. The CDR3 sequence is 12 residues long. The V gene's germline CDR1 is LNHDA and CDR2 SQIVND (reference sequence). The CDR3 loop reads CATGQGGDEQYF. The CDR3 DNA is TGTGCCACCGGACAGGGCGGCGACGAGCAGTACTTC.